This T cell receptor (beta chain) was identified during a study of T cell responses to AZD1222 COVID-19 vaccine. Findings and limits, study-wide: Regions left unmutated in variants are reportedly the target of nearly half of spike-specific TCRs. Only after the peak T cell response were repertoires sampled.

Turning to this clone: Its antigen remains unidentified.

Per the germline V gene, CDR1 is SGHDT and CDR2 is YYEEEE. Trimming removed 1 base from V and 5 bases from J; junction bases left unmatched: 4. This CDR3 is 15 amino acids long. Pooling covered second doses at about 4 or about 12 weeks. The assay was immunoSEQ multiplex PCR, and TCRdb's table has in-frame clones only and misses some. The sample includes roughly 150,000 clones, 90% seen only once; the top ten take about 6%. The starting material was peripheral blood, obtained 28 days after the second AZD1222 dose. The J gene is TRBJ2-2, the V gene TRBV5-6; TRBD2 agrees at 8 bases. This receptor was obtained from an adult who received the AZD1222 COVID-19 vaccine. As DNA, the CDR3 is TGTGCCAGCAGCTTGACTAGCGGATGGACCGGGGAGCTGTTTTTT. This gives the protein CASSLTSGWTGELFF.